This entry is about one T cell receptor beta chain. Its antigen is as yet unknown. In the same sample, other DNA sequences code for this CDR3. The record originates from a study of beta chain features in type 1 diabetes. For the study at large: Across all samples, roughly 98,000,000 sorted cells were examined.

Each donor gave one heparinised blood draw averaging around 120 mL. Sorting with CD45RO/CCR7/CD25/CD127/CD95/CD27 yielded naive, central memory, regulatory and stem-like memory CD4+ cells. Sorted cells reached over 95% purity in every population. V was pared by 3 bases and J by 7 bases, with 12 bases between. CDR1 is MDHEN, CDR2 SYDVKM, per germline. This CDR3 has 13 residues. Study-wide results and limits: People with Type 1 diabetes carried modestly yet significantly shorter TCRB CDR3s in all four CD4+ subsets.

The sequenced template was cDNA made from the entire isolated RNA. Profiling relied on immunoSEQ multiplex PCR, and the TCRdb table lists in-frame clones only, not all of them. The table has 640,000 or so clones, around 15% seen once; the top ten hold 0.03% to 0.045%. This receptor was obtained from a man aged 18 to 30 with type 1 diabetes. The chain is built from TRBV28 and TRBJ1-2; D may be TRBD1 (5 bases). The sample consisted of naive CD4+ T cells from blood. The CDR3 DNA reads as TGTGCCAGCAGTTTGGGGCAGGTCGCTGGCTACACCTTC. Its protein product is CASSLGQVAGYTF.